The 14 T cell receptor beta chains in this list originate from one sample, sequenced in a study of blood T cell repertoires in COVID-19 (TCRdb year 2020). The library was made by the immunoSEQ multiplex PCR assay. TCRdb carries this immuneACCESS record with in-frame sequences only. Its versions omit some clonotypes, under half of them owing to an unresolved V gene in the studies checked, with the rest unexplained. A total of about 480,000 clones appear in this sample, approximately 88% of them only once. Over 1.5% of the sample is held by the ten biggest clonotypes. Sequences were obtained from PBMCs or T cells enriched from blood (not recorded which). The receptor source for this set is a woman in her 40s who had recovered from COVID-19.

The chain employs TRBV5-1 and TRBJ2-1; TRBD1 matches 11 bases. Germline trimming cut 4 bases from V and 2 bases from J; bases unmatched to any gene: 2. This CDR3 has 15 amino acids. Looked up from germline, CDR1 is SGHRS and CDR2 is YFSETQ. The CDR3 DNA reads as TGCGCCAGCAGCCCGGACAGGGGGCCCTACAATGAGCAGTTCTTC. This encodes CASSPDRGPYNEQFF.

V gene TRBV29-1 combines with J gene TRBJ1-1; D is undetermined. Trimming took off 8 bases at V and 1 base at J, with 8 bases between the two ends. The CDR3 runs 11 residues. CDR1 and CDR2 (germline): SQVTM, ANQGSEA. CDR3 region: CSTPGNTEAFF. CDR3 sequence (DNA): TGCAGCACTCCCGGGAACACTGAAGCTTTCTTT.

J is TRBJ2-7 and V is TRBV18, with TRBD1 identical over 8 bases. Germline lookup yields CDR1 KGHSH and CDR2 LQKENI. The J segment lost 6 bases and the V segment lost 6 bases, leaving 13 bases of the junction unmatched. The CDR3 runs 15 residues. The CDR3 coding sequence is TGTGCCAGCTCCTCAGGCGGACAGGGTGACGGCGAGCAGTACTTC. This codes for CASSSGGQGDGEQYF.

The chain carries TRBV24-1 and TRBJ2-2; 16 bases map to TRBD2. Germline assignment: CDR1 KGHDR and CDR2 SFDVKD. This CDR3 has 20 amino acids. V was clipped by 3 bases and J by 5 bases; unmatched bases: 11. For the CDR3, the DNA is TGTGCCACCAGTGATACGACCGGGACTAGCGGGAGGGGGGGTACCGGGGAGCTGTTTTTT. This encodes CATSDTTGTSGRGGTGELFF.

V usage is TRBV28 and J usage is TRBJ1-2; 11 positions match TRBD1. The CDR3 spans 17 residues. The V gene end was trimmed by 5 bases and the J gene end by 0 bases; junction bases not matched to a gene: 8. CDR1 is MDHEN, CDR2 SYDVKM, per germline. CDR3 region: CASSLDPGQGANYGYTF. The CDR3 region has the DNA TGTGCCAGCAGTCTCGATCCGGGACAGGGGGCTAACTATGGCTACACCTTC.

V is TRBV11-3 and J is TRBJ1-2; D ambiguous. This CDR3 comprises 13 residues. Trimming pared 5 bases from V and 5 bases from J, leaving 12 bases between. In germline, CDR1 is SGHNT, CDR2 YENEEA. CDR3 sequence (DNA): TGTGCCAGCAGCCACCGTGTAACTTATGGCTACACCTTC. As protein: CASSHRVTYGYTF.

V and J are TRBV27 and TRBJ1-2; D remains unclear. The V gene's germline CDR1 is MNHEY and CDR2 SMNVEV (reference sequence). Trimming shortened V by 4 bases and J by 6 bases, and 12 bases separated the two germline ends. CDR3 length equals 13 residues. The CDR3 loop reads CASSSADSDGYTF. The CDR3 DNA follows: TGTGCCAGCAGTTCGGCGGACTCGGATGGCTACACCTTC.

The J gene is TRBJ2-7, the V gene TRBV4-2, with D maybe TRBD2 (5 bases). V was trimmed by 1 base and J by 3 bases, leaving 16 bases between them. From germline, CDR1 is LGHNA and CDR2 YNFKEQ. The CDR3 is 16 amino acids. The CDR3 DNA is TGTGCCAGCAGCCAAGGTGGAGGCGGCAAAAACTACGAGCAGTACTTC. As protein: CASSQGGGGKNYEQYF.

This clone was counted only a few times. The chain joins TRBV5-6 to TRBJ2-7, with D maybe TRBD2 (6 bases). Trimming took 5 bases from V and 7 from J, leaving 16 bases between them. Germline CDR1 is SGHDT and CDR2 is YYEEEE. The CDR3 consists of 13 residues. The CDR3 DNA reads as TGTGCCAGCAGTTGGCGGGAACCGGGGGAGCAGTACTTC. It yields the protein CASSWREPGEQYF. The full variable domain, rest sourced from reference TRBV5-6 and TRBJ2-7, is DAGVTQSPTHLIKTRGQQVTLRCSPKSGHDTVSWYQQALGQGPQFIFQYYEEEERQRGNFPDRFSGHQFPNYSSELNVNALLLGDSALYLCASSWREPGEQYFGPGTRLTVT.

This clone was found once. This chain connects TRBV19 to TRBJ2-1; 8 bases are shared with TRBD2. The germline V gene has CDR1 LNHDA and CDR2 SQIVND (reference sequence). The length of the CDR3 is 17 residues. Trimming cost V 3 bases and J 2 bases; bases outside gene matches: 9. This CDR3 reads CASSILSSGFTYNEQFF. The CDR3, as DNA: TGTGCCAGTAGTATCCTTTCTAGCGGGTTTACCTACAATGAGCAGTTCTTC. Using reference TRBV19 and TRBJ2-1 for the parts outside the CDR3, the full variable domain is DGGITQSPKYLFRKEGQNVTLSCEQNLNHDAMYWYRQDPGQGLRLIYYSQIVNDFQKGDIAEGYSVSREKKESFPLTVTSAQKNPTAFYLCASSILSSGFTYNEQFFGPGTRLTVL.

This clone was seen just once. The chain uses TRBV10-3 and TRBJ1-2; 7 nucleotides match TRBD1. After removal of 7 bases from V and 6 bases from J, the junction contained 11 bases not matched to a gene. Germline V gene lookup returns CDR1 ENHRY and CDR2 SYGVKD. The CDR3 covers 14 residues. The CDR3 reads CAITDKTGYDGYTF. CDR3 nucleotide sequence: TGTGCCATCACCGATAAGACAGGGTACGATGGCTACACCTTC.

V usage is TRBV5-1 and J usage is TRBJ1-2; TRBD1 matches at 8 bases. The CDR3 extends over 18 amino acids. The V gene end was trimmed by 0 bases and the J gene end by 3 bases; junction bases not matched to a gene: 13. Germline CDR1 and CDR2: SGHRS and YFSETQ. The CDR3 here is CASSLAARGPRYDYGYTF. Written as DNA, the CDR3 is TGCGCCAGCAGCTTGGCGGCCAGGGGGCCCCGCTACGACTATGGCTACACCTTC.

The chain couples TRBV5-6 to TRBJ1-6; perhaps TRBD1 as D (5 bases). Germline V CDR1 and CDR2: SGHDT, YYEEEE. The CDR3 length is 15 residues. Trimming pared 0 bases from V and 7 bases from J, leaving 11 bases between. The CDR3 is CASSLVTVLNSPLHF. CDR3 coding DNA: TGTGCCAGCAGCTTGGTGACAGTCCTAAATTCACCCCTCCACTTT.

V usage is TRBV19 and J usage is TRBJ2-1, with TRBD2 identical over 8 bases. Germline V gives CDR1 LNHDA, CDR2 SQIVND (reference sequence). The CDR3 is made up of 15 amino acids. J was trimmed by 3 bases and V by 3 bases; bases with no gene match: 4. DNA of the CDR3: TGTGCCAGTAGTATTTTTGGGACTAGCTACAATGAGCAGTTCTTC. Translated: CASSIFGTSYNEQFF.